The T cell receptor beta chain under discussion was sequenced for a study of blood T cell repertoires in COVID-19. The overall study: Samples came from the United States, Italy and Spain, spanning acute and convalescent COVID-19.

CDR1 SQVTM and CDR2 ANQGSEA come from the germline V gene. With 1 base clipped from V and 3 bases from J, the junction kept 4 bases outside the gene matches. The CDR3 length is 15 residues. Authors' methods: Estimated nucleated cell counts came from reference gene primer amplification. Produced via immunoSEQ multiplex PCR; TCRdb's table is partial and in-frame only. V, J and clone size derive from that table, while D and trimming were established from the DNA sequence. The sample has approximately 85,000 clones, approximately 90% seen once. A single count supports this clone. The source is a man between 45 and 60 years old with active or convalescent COVID-19. The J gene is TRBJ1-2, the V gene TRBV29-1, with 11 bases fitting TRBD1. Sequenced material: peripheral blood. CDR3 amino acids: CSVEGGQGVDYGYTF. The CDR3, as DNA: TGCAGCGTTGAAGGGGGACAGGGGGTGGACTATGGCTACACCTTC.